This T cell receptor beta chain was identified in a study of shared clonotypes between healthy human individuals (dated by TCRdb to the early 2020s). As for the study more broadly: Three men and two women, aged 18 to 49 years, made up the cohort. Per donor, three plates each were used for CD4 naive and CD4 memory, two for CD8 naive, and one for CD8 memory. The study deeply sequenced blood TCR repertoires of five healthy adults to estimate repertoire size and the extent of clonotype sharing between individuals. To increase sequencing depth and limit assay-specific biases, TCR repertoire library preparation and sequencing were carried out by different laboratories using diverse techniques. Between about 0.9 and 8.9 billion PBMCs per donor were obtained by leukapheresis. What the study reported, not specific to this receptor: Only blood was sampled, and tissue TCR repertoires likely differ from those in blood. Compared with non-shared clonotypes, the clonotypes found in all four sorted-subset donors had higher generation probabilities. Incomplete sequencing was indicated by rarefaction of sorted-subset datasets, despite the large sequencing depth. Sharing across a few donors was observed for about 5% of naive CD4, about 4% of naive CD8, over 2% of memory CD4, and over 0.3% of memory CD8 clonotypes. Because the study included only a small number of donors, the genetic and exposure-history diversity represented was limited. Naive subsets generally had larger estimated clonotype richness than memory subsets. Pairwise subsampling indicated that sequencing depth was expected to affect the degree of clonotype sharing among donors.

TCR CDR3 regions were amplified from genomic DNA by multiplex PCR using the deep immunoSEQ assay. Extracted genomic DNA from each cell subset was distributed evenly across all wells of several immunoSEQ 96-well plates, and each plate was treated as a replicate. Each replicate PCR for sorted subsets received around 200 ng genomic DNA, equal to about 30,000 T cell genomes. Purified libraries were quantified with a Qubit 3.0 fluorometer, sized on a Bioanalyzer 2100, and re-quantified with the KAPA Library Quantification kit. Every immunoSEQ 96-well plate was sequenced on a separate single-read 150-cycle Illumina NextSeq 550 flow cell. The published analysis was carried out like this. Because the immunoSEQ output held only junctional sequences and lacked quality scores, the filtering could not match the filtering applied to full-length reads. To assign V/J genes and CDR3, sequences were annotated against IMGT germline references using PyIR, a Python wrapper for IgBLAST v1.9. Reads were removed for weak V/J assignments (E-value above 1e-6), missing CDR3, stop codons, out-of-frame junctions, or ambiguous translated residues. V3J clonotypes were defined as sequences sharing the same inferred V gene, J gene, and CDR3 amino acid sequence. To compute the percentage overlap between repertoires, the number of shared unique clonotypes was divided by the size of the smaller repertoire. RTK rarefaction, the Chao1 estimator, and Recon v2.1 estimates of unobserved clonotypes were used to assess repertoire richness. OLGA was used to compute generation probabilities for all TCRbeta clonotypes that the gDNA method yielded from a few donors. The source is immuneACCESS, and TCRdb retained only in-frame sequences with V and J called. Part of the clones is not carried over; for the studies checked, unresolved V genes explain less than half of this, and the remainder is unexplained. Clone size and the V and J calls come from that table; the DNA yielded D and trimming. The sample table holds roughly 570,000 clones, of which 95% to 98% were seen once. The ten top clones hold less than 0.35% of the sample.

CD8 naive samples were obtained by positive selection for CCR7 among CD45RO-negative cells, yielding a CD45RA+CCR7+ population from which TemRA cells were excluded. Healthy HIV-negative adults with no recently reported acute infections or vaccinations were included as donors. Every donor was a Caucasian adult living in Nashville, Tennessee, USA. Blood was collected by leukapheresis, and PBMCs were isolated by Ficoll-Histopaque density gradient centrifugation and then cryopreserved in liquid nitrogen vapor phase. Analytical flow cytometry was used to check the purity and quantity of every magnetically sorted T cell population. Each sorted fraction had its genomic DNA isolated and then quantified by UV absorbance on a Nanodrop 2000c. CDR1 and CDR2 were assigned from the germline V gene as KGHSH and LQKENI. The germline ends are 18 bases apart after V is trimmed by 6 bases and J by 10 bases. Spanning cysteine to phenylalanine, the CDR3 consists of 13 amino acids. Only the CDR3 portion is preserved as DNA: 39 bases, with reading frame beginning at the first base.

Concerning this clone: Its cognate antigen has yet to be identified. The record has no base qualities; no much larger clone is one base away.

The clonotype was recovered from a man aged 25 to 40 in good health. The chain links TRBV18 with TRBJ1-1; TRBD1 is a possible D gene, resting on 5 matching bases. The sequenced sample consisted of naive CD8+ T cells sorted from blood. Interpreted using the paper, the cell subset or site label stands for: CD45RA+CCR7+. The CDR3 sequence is CASSLDQGDSAFF. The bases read TGTGCCAGCTCTCTGGATCAGGGAGACTCAGCTTTCTTT.